Sequencing of this TCR beta chain was carried out in a study of cytomegalovirus exposure and HLA in healthy donors. Comment on this clone: Its target is unknown.

Broader study findings: Sequencing likely generated an artifact that appeared as a cluster of highly shared sequence variants. One variant, a missense change in DCLRE1C, was linked in a later analysis to TCR beta V- and J-gene trimming.

In the PCR, 60 Vbeta and 13 Jbeta primers were used. TCRdb's table, derived via immunoSEQ multiplex PCR, lists solely in-frame clones and lacks some. The table shows roughly 190,000 clones, with about 83% occurring only once. Germline assignment: CDR1 SGHKS and CDR2 YYEKEE (reference sequence). This CDR3 has 17 residues. V gave up 0 bases and J gave up 1 base; unmatched junction bases: 5. The chain employs TRBV5-5 and TRBJ1-3; TRBD1 aligns across 9 bases. The TCR sequence derives from a female donor in good health and CMV-seronegative. The source material was PBMCs. This CDR3 is CASSLDRGLQSGNTIYF. The CDR3 DNA reads as TGTGCCAGCAGCTTGGACAGGGGGCTACAATCTGGAAACACCATATATTTT. Using reference TRBV5-5 and TRBJ1-3 for the parts outside the CDR3, the full variable domain is DAGVTQSPTHLIKTRGQQVTLRCSPISGHKSVSWYQQVLGQGPQFIFQYYEKEERGRGNFPDRFSARQFPNYSSELNVNALLLGDSALYLCASSLDRGLQSGNTIYFGEGSWLTVV.